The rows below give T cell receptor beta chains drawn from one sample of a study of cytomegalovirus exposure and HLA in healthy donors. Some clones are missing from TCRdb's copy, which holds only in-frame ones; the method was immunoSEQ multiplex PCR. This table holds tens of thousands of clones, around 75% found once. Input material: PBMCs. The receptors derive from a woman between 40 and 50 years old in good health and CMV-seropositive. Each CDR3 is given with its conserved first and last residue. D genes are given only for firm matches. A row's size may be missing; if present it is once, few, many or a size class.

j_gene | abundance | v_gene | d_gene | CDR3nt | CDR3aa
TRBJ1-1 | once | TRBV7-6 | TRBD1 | TGTGCCAGCAGCCCTAGGACAGGGGTGGTGACTGAAGCTTTCTTT | CASSPRTGVVTEAFF
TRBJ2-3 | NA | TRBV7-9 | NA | TGTGCCAGCAGCTTCGGTGATTGGCGGGATGGCACAGATACGCAGTATTTT | CASSFGDWRDGTDTQYF
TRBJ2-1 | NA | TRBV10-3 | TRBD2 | TGTGCCACCCTCGGGGGGGCGGAGCATAGTGAGCAGTTCTTC | CATLGGAEHSEQFF
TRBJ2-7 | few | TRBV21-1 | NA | TGTGCCAGCAGCAAAGCAGGGACAGGGGGTACTACAAGTTACGAGCAGTACTTC | CASSKAGTGGTTSYEQYF
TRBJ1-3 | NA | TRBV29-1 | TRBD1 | TGCAGCGTGGTACAGGGGGCGCCTGGAAACACCATATATTTT | CSVVQGAPGNTIYF
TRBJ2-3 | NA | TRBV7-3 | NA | TGTGCCAGCAGCTTAAGGGGCGGGGTAGATACGCAGTATTTT | CASSLRGGVDTQYF
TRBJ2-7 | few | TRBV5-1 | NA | TGCGCCAGCAACCAGGGTGTGGGAGAGCAGTACTTC | CASNQGVGEQYF
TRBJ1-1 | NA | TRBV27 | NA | TGTGCCAGCAGTGTGGGACACTACACTGAAGCTTTCTTT | CASSVGHYTEAFF
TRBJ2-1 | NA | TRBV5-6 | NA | TGTGCCAGCAGCACAGTGTACAATGAGCAGTTCTTC | CASSTVYNEQFF
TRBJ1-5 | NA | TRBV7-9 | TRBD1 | TGTGCCAGCAGCCTACGGGACAGCCCGAATCAGCCCCAGCATTTT | CASSLRDSPNQPQHF
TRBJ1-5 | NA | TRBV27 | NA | TGTGCCAGCAGTGGACAGTATAGCAATCAGCCCCAGCATTTT | CASSGQYSNQPQHF
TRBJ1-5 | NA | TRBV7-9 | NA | TGTGCCAGCAGCTTAAAGGGGGATCAGCCCCAGCATTTT | CASSLKGDQPQHF
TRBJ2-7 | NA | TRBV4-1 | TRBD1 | TGCGCCAGCAGCCAAGGTGACAGGGACCACGAGCAGTACTTC | CASSQGDRDHEQYF
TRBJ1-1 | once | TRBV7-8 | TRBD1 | TGTGCCAGCAGCTCCGAACCGACAGGGAAGGATGAAGCTTTCTTT | CASSSEPTGKDEAFF
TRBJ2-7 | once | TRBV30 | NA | TGTGCCTGGAGTATAGACATGAACTCCTACGAGCAGTACTTC | CAWSIDMNSYEQYF
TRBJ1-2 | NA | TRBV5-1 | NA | TGCGCCAGCAGCTCCGAGGGAGTGAACTATGGCTACACCTTC | CASSSEGVNYGYTF
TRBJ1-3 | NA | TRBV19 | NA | TGTGCCAGTAGTATGCGGGACTCCATTTCTGGAAACACCATATATTTT | CASSMRDSISGNTIYF
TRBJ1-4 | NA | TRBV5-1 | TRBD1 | TGCGCCAGCAGCTTGGAGGGACAGGGAAAACTGTTTTTT | CASSLEGQGKLFF
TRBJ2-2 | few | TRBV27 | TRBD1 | TGTGCCAGCAGTTTCCAGGGGGCCGGGGAGCTGTTTTTT | CASSFQGAGELFF
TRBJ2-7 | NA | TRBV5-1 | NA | TGCGCCAGCAGCCCTTATGAGGGTCTGAACGAGCAGTACTTC | CASSPYEGLNEQYF
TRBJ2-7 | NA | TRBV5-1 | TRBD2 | TGCGCCAGCAGCTTTGGTAGCGGGGGCCACCACAGCTCCTACGAGCAGTACTTC | CASSFGSGGHHSSYEQYF
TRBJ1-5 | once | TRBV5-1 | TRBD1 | TGCGCCAGCAGCTTGGGGACAGGGGAAAATCAGCCCCAGCATTTT | CASSLGTGENQPQHF
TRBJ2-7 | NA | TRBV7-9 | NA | TGTGCCAGCAGCTTAGCAGGGGTTCGCGACGAGCAGTACTTC | CASSLAGVRDEQYF
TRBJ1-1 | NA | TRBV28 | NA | TGTGCCAGCAGGGGGGGGAACACTGAAGCTTTCTTT | CASRGGNTEAFF
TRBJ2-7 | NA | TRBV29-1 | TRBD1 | TGCAGCGTTGCCGGTGGGGGGACAGGGAAGAATCTCTACGAGCAGTACTTC | CSVAGGGTGKNLYEQYF
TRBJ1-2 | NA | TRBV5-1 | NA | TGCGCCAGCAGCGAACAGTATCTAAACTATGGCTACACCTTC | CASSEQYLNYGYTF
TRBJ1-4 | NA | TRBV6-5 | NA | TGTGCCAGCAGTTACCGGACAGCTCAGAATGAAAAACTGTTTTTT | CASSYRTAQNEKLFF
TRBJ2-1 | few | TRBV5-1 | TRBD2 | TGCGCCAGCAGCTCTAGCGGAGGAAACAATGAGCAGTTCTTC | CASSSSGGNNEQFF
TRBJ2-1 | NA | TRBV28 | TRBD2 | TGTGCCAGCAGTTTAGGTTTCCGGACTAGTGGTAATGAGCAGTTCTTC | CASSLGFRTSGNEQFF
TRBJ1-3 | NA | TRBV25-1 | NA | TGTGCCAGCCCCACTGGAAACACCATATATTTT | CASPTGNTIYF
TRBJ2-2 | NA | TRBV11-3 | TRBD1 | TGTGCCAGCAGCTTTACAGGGGGTGATGTTTACACCGGGGAGCTGTTTTTT | CASSFTGGDVYTGELFF
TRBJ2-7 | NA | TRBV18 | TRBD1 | TGTGCCAGCACCTCGACAGGGGGCGAGGTGTACGAGCAGTACTTC | CASTSTGGEVYEQYF
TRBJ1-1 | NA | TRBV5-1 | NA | TGCGCCAGCAGCTCCACACAGGGCGGCGGCACTGAAGCTTTCTTT | CASSSTQGGGTEAFF
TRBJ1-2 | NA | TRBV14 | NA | TGTGCCAGCAGCCAAGATCCTTTTAACTATGGCTACACCTTC | CASSQDPFNYGYTF
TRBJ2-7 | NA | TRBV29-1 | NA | TGCAGCGTTAAAGGTGGACAGCTTTCCTACGAGCAGTACTTC | CSVKGGQLSYEQYF
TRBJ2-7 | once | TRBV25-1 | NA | TGTGCCAGCAGTGGGGGCGGAGAGCAGTACTTC | CASSGGGEQYF
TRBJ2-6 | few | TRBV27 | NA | TGTGCCAGCAGTTTATGGGCTTCTTCCTCTGGGGCCAACGTCCTGACTTTC | CASSLWASSSGANVLTF
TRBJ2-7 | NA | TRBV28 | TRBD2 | TGTGCCAGCAATCTCCCTCGACTAGCGGAGTTCTCCGAGCAGTACTTC | CASNLPRLAEFSEQYF
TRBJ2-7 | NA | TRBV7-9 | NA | TGTGCCAGCAGCAAGGACAGCTCCTACGAGCAGTACTTC | CASSKDSSYEQYF
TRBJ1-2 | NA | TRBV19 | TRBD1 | TGTGCCAGTAGCTTACACAGGGGATTGATCACCTTC | CASSLHRGLITF
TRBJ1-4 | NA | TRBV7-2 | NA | TGTGCCAGCAGCCCTTGGACAGTTGCAACTAATGAAAAACTGTTTTTT | CASSPWTVATNEKLFF
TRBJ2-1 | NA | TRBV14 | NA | TGTGCCAGCAGCCAAGAGGGGGCAGAGCAGTTCTTC | CASSQEGAEQFF
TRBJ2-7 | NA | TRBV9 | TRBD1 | TGTGCCAGCGCGAGAGGGGGGACAGGGTTGTCGTATGAGCAGTACTTC | CASARGGTGLSYEQYF
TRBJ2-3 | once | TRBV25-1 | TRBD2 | TGTGCCAGCAGTGAATTGTCCGGGAGGGTAGATACGCAGTATTTT | CASSELSGRVDTQYF
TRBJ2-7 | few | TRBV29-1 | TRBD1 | TGCAGCGTCACAGGGGTCTCCTACGAGCAGTACTTC | CSVTGVSYEQYF
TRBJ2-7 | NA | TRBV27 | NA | TGTGCCAGCAGTTTATCACAGAATAACTACGAGCAGTACTTC | CASSLSQNNYEQYF
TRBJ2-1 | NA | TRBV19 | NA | TGTGCCAGTAGTATAAAACACCGGAGCTCCTACAATGAGCAGTTCTTC | CASSIKHRSSYNEQFF
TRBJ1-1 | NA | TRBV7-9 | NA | TGTGCCAGCACCCAAGGCCAGGGCCCTGAAGCTTTCTTT | CASTQGQGPEAFF